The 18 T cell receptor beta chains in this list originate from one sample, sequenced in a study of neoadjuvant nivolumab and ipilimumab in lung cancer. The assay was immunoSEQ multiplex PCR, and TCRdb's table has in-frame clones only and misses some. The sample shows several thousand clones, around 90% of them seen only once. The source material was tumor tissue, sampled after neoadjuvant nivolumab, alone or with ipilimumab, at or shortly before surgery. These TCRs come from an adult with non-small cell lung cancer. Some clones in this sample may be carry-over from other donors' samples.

The CDR3 DNA is TGCGCCAGCAGCCAAGATGCGAGCCGGAATGAGCAGTTCTTC. Its translation is CASSQDASRNEQFF. This chain uses TRBV4-3 with TRBJ2-1; the D is unclear. Germline V gene lookup returns CDR1 LGHNA and CDR2 YSLEER. V was cut by 0 bases and J by 7 bases, with 10 bases left in between. This CDR3 contains 14 residues.

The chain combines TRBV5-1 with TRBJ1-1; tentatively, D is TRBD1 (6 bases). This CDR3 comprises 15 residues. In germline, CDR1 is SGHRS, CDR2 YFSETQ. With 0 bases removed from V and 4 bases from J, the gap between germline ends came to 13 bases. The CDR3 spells CASSLDGGGVTEAFF. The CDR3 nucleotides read TGCGCCAGCAGCTTGGATGGCGGGGGCGTCACTGAAGCTTTCTTT.

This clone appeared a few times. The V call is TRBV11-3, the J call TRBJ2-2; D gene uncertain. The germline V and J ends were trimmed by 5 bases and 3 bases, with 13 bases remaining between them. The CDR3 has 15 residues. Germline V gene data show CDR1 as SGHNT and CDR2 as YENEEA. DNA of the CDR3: TGTGCCAGCAGCCCAATCTTTTCGGACACCGGGGAGCTGTTTTTT. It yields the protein CASSPIFSDTGELFF.

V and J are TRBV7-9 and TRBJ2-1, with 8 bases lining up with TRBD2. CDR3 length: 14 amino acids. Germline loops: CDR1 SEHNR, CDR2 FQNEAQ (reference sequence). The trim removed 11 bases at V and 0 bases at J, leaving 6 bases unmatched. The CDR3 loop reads CAVPSGSSYNEQFF. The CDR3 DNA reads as TGTGCCGTCCCAAGCGGGAGCTCCTACAATGAGCAGTTCTTC.

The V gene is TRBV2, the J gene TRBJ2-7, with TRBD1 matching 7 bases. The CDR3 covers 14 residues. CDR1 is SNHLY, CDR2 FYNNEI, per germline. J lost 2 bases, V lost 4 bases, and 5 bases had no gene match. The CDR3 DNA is TGTGCCAGCAGTGCGATACAGGGGACCTACGAGCAGTACTTC. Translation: CASSAIQGTYEQYF.

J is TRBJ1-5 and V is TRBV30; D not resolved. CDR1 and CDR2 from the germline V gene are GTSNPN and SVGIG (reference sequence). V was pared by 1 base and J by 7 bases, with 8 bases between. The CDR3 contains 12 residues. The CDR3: CAWSAPAQPQHF. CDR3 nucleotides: TGTGCCTGGAGTGCCCCGGCCCAGCCCCAGCATTTT.

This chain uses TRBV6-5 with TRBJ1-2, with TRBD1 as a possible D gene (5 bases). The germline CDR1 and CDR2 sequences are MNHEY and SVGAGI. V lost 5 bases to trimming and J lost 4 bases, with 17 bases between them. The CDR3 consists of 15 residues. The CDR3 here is CASSRRQPPGYGYTF. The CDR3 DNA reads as TGTGCCAGCAGTCGCCGACAGCCACCTGGCTATGGCTACACCTTC.

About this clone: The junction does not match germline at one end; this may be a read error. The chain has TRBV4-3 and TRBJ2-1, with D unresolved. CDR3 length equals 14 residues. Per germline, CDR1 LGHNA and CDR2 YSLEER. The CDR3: CASSPRNSDNEQFF. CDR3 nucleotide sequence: TGCGCCAGCAGCCCCCGGAACTCCGACAATGAGCAGTTCTTC.

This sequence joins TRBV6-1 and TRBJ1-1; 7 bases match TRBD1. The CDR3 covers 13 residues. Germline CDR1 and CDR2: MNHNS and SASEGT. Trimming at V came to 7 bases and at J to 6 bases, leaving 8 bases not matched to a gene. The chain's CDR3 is CASNIQGIAEAFF. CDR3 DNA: TGTGCCAGCAATATACAGGGGATCGCTGAAGCTTTCTTT.

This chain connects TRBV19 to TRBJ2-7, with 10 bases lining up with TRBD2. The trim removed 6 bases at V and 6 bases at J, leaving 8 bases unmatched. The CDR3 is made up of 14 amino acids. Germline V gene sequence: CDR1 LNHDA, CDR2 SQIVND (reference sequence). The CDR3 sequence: CASSLTSGAAEQYF. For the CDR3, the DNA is TGTGCCAGTAGCCTTACTAGCGGGGCCGCCGAGCAGTACTTC.

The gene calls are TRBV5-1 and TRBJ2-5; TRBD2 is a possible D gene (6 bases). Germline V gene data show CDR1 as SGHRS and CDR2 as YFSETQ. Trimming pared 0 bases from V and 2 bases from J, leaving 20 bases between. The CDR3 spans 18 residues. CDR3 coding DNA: TGCGCCAGCAGCTTGGGCCTGCGCCGGGACTTGGGTCAAGAGACCCAGTACTTC. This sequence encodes CASSLGLRRDLGQETQYF.

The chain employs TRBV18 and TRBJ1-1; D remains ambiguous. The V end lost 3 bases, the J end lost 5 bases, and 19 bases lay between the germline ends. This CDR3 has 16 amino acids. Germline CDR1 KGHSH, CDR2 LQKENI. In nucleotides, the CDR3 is TGTGCCAGCTCACCCCGAGGGAGGGTCTCGGGGACTGAAGCTTTCTTT. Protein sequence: CASSPRGRVSGTEAFF.

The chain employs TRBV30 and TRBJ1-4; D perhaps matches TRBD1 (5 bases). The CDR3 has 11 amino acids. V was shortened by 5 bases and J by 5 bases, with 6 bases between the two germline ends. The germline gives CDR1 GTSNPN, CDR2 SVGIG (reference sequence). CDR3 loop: CAWEGNEKLFF. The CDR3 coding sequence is TGTGCCTGGGAGGGGAATGAAAAACTGTTTTTT.

This CDR3 is CASSLLAGVSYNEQFF. The CDR3 region has the DNA TGTGCCAGCAGCTTACTAGCGGGAGTCTCCTACAATGAGCAGTTCTTC. The gene calls are TRBV7-9 and TRBJ2-1; 10 bases line up with TRBD2. Germline V lookup: CDR1 SEHNR, CDR2 FQNEAQ (reference sequence). V was pared by 2 bases and J by 0 bases, with 1 base of the junction left unmatched. The length of the CDR3 is 16 residues. Together with reference TRBV7-9 and TRBJ2-1, the CDR3 gives the full variable domain: DTGVSQNPRHKITKRGQNVTFRCDPISEHNRLYWYRQTLGQGPEFLTYFQNEAQLEKSRLLSDRFSAERPKGSFSTLEIQRTEQGDSAMYLCASSLLAGVSYNEQFFGPGTRLTVL.

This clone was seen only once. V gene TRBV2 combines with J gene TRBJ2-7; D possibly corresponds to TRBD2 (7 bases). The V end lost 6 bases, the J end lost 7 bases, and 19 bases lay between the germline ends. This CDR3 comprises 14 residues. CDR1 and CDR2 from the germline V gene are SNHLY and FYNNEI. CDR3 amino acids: CASRGGGGPREQYF. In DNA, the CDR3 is TGTGCCAGCAGAGGGGGGGGAGGCCCAAGGGAGCAGTACTTC.

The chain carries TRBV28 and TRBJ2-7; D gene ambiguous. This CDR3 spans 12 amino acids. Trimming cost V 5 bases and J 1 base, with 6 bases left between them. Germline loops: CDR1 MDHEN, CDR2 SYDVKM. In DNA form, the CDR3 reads TGTGCCAGCAGTCCCGCGTCCTACGAGCAGTACTTC. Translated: CASSPASYEQYF.

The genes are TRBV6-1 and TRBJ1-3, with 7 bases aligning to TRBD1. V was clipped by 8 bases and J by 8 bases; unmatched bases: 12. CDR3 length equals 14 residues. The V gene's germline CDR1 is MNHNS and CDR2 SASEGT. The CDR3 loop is CASRRGQSLDTIYF. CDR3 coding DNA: TGTGCCAGCCGTCGGGGACAGTCCCTGGACACCATATATTTT.

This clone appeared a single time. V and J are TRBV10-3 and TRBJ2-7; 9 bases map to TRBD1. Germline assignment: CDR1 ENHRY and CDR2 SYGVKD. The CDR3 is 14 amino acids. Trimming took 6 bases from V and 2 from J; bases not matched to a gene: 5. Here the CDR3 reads CAISPGTGTYEQYF. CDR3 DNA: TGTGCCATCAGCCCCGGGACAGGGACCTACGAGCAGTACTTC.